At least ten counts were recorded for the clone carrying this T cell receptor beta chain. Its antigen is as yet unknown. The trim removed 4 bases at V and 5 bases at J, leaving 10 bases unmatched. Germline-derived CDR1 and CDR2 are SGHAT and FQNNGV. CDR3 length equals 16 residues. The entry originates in a study of T cells in Graves' hyperthyroidism and ophthalmopathy. Whole-study results and caveats: In blood, most of the thyroid clonotypes expanded above 0.001 were also present.

The TCR beta CDR3 regions underwent amplification using RNA transcripts as the source. The TCR CDR3 was amplified in a first-round RT-PCR using the HTBI primer set. TCRdb passed the multiplex PCR reads through MiXCR, listing each CDR3 protein once. The data contain around 690,000 distinct CDR3 sequences, 17% of them singletons. The receptor's source is a man aged 45-65 years with Graves' hyperthyroidism. Sequenced: blood. The V call is TRBV11-2, the J call TRBJ2-1; 8 bases match TRBD2. CDR3 in amino acids: CASSSLAGLLDNEQFF. The CDR3 DNA follows: TGTGCCAGCAGCTCGTTAGCGGGACTACTTGACAATGAGCAGTTCTTC.